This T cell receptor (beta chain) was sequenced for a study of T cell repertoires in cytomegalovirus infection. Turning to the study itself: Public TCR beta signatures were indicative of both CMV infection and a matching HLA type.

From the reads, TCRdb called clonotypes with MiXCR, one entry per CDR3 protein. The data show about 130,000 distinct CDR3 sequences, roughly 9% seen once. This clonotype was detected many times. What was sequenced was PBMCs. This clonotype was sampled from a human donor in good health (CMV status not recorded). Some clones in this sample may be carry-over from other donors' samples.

CDR3 coding DNA: TGTGCCAGCAGGGCCGGGACAGGAGGCACTGAAGCTTTCTTT. It is translated as CASRAGTGGTEAFF. V gene TRBV28 combines with J gene TRBJ1-1, with TRBD1 matching 8 bases. Looked up from germline, CDR1 is MDHEN and CDR2 is SYDVKM. The CDR3 runs 14 residues. With 6 bases clipped from V and 4 bases from J, the junction kept 7 bases outside the gene matches.